Following are 4 T cell receptor beta chains from one sample sequenced in a study of blood T cell repertoires in COVID-19. The assay was immunoSEQ multiplex PCR, and TCRdb's table has in-frame clones only and misses some. The sample carries 46,000 or so clones, around nine tenths recorded once. The sequencing input was peripheral blood. The receptors shown here come from a man aged 55 to 69 with active or convalescent COVID-19.

V gene TRBV18 combines with J gene TRBJ2-1, with 10 bases matching TRBD2. Germline-derived CDR1 and CDR2 are KGHSH and LQKENI. CDR3 size: 15 residues. The junction had 3 bases not matched to a gene; V was cut back by 3 bases and J by 4 bases. DNA for the CDR3: TGTGCCAGCTCACCGCTAGCGGGGGAGTACAATGAGCAGTTCTTC. Translation: CASSPLAGEYNEQFF.

The gene calls are TRBV4-3 and TRBJ2-7, with TRBD1 matching over 7 bases. Germline lookup yields CDR1 LGHNA and CDR2 YSLEER. The CDR3 consists of 13 residues. V was pared by 3 bases and J by 3 bases, with 2 bases of the junction left unmatched. CDR3 protein: CASSQRTGYEQYF. CDR3 coding DNA: TGCGCCAGCAGCCAGAGGACAGGCTACGAGCAGTACTTC.

This clone has only one observation. The chain recombines TRBV6-2 or TRBV6-3 with TRBJ2-2, with 14 bases that match TRBD2. The trim removed 6 bases at V and 4 bases at J, leaving 16 bases unmatched. Per the germline V gene, CDR1 is MNHEY and CDR2 is SVGEGT. The CDR3 is made up of 20 amino acids. The CDR3: CASSPAGLAGGLRGTGELFF. CDR3 nucleotides: TGTGCCAGCAGCCCAGCCGGACTAGCGGGGGGCCTCCGGGGCACCGGGGAGCTGTTTTTT.

The rearrangement joins TRBV7-2 to TRBJ1-2; D is undetermined. Germline values: CDR1 SGHTA, CDR2 FQGNSA. V shed 0 bases and J shed 0 bases, with 8 bases lying between them. The CDR3 is 15 residues long. The CDR3 DNA reads TGTGCCAGCAGCTTAGCGGCCAGTGCTAACTATGGCTACACCTTC. Encoded protein: CASSLAASANYGYTF. The whole variable domain, filled in from reference TRBV7-2 and TRBJ1-2, reads GAGVSQSPSNKVTEKGKDVELRCDPISGHTALYWYRQSLGQGLEFLIYFQGNSAPDKSGLPSDRFSAERTGGSVSTLTIQRTQQEDSAVYLCASSLAASANYGYTFGSGTRLTVV.